These 23 T cell receptor beta chains were sequenced from one sample in a study of blood T cells in healthy people across ages (dated by TCRdb to about 2015). Libraries were made using 5' RACE. The data were produced on an Illumina HiSeq 2500. A second 7 to 11 cycle PCR used a sample-barcoded 5' primer and a J-beta primer mix. TCRdb applied fastp at Q25 and MiXCR to the public reads, then kept only in-frame beta chains. Every entry covers one CDR3 protein and lists the most common genes and DNA from its rows. This sample has about a million distinct CDR3 sequences in its table, and 45% to 50% of those were observed once. The biggest ten clones account for over 10% of the sample. Specimen: blood. The receptor source for this set is a man aged 25-45 years in good health.

The rearrangement links TRBV6-6 to TRBJ2-7; no definite D call. Germline assignment: CDR1 MNHNY and CDR2 SVGAGI (reference sequence). This CDR3 has 15 amino acids. V was clipped by 6 bases and J by 2 bases, with 17 bases between them. CDR3 nucleotide sequence: TGTGCCAGCAGAACACAAGGAGACCGAACCTACGAGCAGTACTTC. This sequence encodes CASRTQGDRTYEQYF.

This clonotype was detected only a few times. The chain recombines TRBV4-3 with TRBJ2-7, with TRBD1 matching over 11 bases. Gene TRBJ2-5 matches the end of the DNA better, so the J call may be wrong. This CDR3 has 15 amino acids. The V gene's germline CDR1 is LGHNA and CDR2 YSLEER. CDR3 bases: TGCGCCAGCAGCCAAGATCGGGGACAGGGGGGGACCCAGTACTTC. Its translation: CASSQDRGQGGTQYF.

The chain carries TRBV9 and TRBJ2-2, with 9 bases aligning to TRBD1. CDR3 length: 15 amino acids. V was clipped by 4 bases and J by 8 bases; unmatched bases: 9. Germline V gene lookup returns CDR1 SGDLS and CDR2 YYNGEE. In nucleotides, the CDR3 is TGTGCCAGCAGCCCGGGACAGGGAGGTGGTGGGGAGCTGTTTTTT. Protein product: CASSPGQGGGGELFF.

This chain joins TRBV3-1 and TRBJ1-5; 8 bases align to TRBD1. With 3 bases clipped from V and 3 bases from J, the junction kept 7 bases outside the gene matches. The CDR3 consists of 16 residues. The germline CDR1 and CDR2 sequences are LGHDT and YNNKEL (reference sequence). The CDR3 nucleotides are TGTGCCAGCAGCCATAGGACAGGGTCCTTCAATCAGCCCCAGCATTTT. Its protein product is CASSHRTGSFNQPQHF.

The V gene is TRBV6-4, the J gene TRBJ1-2, with TRBD1 as a possible D gene (5 bases). CDR3 length equals 12 residues. The V gene's germline CDR1 is MRHNA and CDR2 SNTAGT. The germline V and J ends were trimmed by 3 bases and 8 bases, with 10 bases remaining between them. The CDR3 bases are TGTGCCAGCAGTGAGGGGAGGGGAGGCTACACCTTC. It encodes CASSEGRGGYTF.

The chain combines TRBV5-1 with TRBJ1-5; a possible D gene is TRBD1 (6 bases). The CDR3 runs 15 residues. V lost 3 bases to trimming and J lost 3 bases, with 13 bases between them. Germline V gene data show CDR1 as SGHRS and CDR2 as YFSETQ. DNA for the CDR3: TGCGCCAGCAGCTGGGAGGGGGGTGACAATCAGCCCCAGCATTTT. Translated: CASSWEGGDNQPQHF.

On this clonotype: Sequence at one end of the junction differs from germline and may be a read error. The V call is TRBV5-1, the J call TRBJ2-1; D possibly uses TRBD1 or TRBD2 (7 bases each). CDR3 size: 18 residues. Germline CDR1 and CDR2: SGHRS and YFSETQ. Here the CDR3 DNA reads TGCGTCAGCAGCTCCGACGGGGGGTCAGGGGGATTCTCGAATGAGCAGTTCTTC. Encoded protein: CVSSSDGGSGGFSNEQFF.

The chain combines TRBV6-5 with TRBJ2-5; D possibly corresponds to TRBD1 (5 bases). V gave up 7 bases and J gave up 2 bases, with 8 bases separating them. This CDR3 has 12 amino acids. CDR1 and CDR2 from the germline V gene are MNHEY and SVGAGI. This CDR3 reads CASTGWQETQYF. The CDR3 DNA sequence: TGTGCCAGCACAGGGTGGCAAGAGACCCAGTACTTC.

A word on this clonotype: An end of the junction does not agree with germline; a read error may underlie this. The chain links TRBV4-3 to TRBJ2-1, with 8 bases lining up with TRBD2. The CDR3 has 15 amino acids. From germline, CDR1 is LGHNA and CDR2 YSLEER. In DNA form, the CDR3 reads TGCGCCAGCAGCCCCAGTAATGCGGGGGGTTGTGAGCAGTTATTC. It translates to CASSPSNAGGCEQLF.

Only a few counts were recorded for this clonotype. The chain couples TRBV12-3 or TRBV12-4 to TRBJ2-4; 8 bases are a match to TRBD1. V was pared by 5 bases and J by 7 bases, with 7 bases of the junction left unmatched. The CDR3 spans 14 residues. DNA of the CDR3: TGTGCCAGCAGTCTCCAGGGGGCGGCGAACATTCAGTACTTC. Residues: CASSLQGAANIQYF.

The chain uses TRBV28 and TRBJ2-1; 7 bases map to TRBD1. Germline CDR1 and CDR2: MDHEN and SYDVKM. Trimming cost V 3 bases and J 5 bases; bases outside gene matches: 7. The CDR3 contains 15 residues. This chain's CDR3 is CASSFYRGTHNEQFF. In DNA, the CDR3 is TGTGCCAGCAGTTTTTACAGGGGAACCCACAATGAGCAGTTCTTC.

The sample holds many counts of this clonotype. The rearrangement uses TRBV20-1 and TRBJ2-7, with D unresolved. Between the trimmed V and J ends, which lost 0 bases and 5 bases, there was a span of 17 bases. The V gene's germline CDR1 is DFQATT and CDR2 SNEGSKA (reference sequence). The CDR3 is 15 amino acids. CDR3 residues: CSARDGSRLVDEQYF. The CDR3 DNA reads TGCAGTGCTAGAGATGGGTCTCGGCTAGTCGACGAGCAGTACTTC.

The V and J genes are TRBV20-1 and TRBJ2-3; 9 nucleotides line up with TRBD2. Germline V lookup: CDR1 DFQATT, CDR2 SNEGSKA (reference sequence). There are 17 residues in the CDR3. Trimming took 6 bases from V and 4 from J; bases not matched to a gene: 17. Here the CDR3 DNA reads TGCAGTGCCCAGGCGGGGGGGCAGTATACGTGGGCAGATACGCAGTATTTT. Residues: CSAQAGGQYTWADTQYF.

This clonotype was detected a few times. This sequence joins TRBV20-1 and TRBJ2-7; no clear D. The J call is uncertain, as TRBJ2-5 better fits the DNA end. Per germline, CDR1 DFQATT and CDR2 SNEGSKA (reference sequence). The CDR3 has 10 residues. The CDR3 region has the DNA TGCAGTGCTAGAGCGGCGACCCAGTACTTC. It yields the protein CSARAATQYF.

As DNA, the CDR3 is TGCGCCAGCAGCCAAGCGCAGGGGGGATCACCCCTCCACTTT. This translates into CASSQAQGGSPLHF. The chain is built from TRBV4-1 and TRBJ1-6; 7 nucleotides agree with TRBD1. CDR3 size: 14 residues. Germline CDR1 and CDR2: MGHRA and YSYEKL. V dropped 1 base and J dropped 10; count of bases not matched to a gene: 4.

The J gene is TRBJ2-5, the V gene TRBV12-3 or TRBV12-4; D might be TRBD2 (5 bases). The CDR3 sequence is 15 residues long. V gave up 6 bases and J gave up 3 bases, with 17 bases separating them. The CDR3 loop reads CASSPYSGSEETQYF. Written as DNA, the CDR3 is TGTGCCAGCAGCCCTTATAGTGGGAGCGAAGAGACCCAGTACTTC.

About this clonotype itself: At one end, the junction sequence differs from germline, possibly due to a read error. The chain has TRBV5-6 and TRBJ1-1; D perhaps matches TRBD1 (5 bases). Germline V gene sequence: CDR1 SGHDT, CDR2 YYEEEE. The CDR3 runs 15 residues. CDR3 bases: TGTGCCAGCAGCTTGGGCCCGCGGGGGAACGCTGAAGCTTTCTTT. Translating gives CASSLGPRGNAEAFF.

In its sample, this clonotype was seen a few times. This chain connects TRBV7-9 to TRBJ1-2, with D hard to call. The CDR3 runs to 15 residues. V was cut by 1 base and J by 1 base, with 10 bases left in between. The germline V gene has CDR1 SEHNR and CDR2 FQNEAQ (reference sequence). DNA of the CDR3: TGTGCCAGCAGCTTAGGCCCAGAGATTAACTATGGCTACACCTTC. Translation: CASSLGPEINYGYTF.

This clonotype showed up just a few times. J is TRBJ1-4 and V is TRBV29-1; tentatively, D is TRBD1 (6 bases). The CDR3 is 15 residues long. Germline lookup yields CDR1 SQVTM and CDR2 ANQGSEA. Trimming took 4 bases from V and 5 from J, leaving 17 bases between them. The CDR3 nucleotides are TGCAGCGTTGGTGTTCAGGGGCTGGGGAATGAAAAACTGTTTTTT. This gives the protein CSVGVQGLGNEKLFF.

V and J are TRBV20-1 and TRBJ1-6; D not certain. V lost 2 bases to trimming and J lost 7 bases, with 9 bases between them. This CDR3 has 13 residues. Germline V gene data show CDR1 as DFQATT and CDR2 as SNEGSKA (reference sequence). For the CDR3, the DNA is TGCAGTGCTAGAAGGGAAACAAATTCACCCCTCCACTTT. This gives the protein CSARRETNSPLHF.

J is TRBJ2-7 and V is TRBV6-5; the D gene is possibly TRBD1 (5 bases). The germline V and J ends were trimmed by 2 bases and 5 bases, with 13 bases remaining between them. The CDR3 covers 14 residues. The germline CDR1 and CDR2 sequences are MNHEY and SVGAGI. The CDR3 spells CASSYLNRPDEQYF. In nucleotides, the CDR3 is TGTGCCAGCAGTTACCTCAACAGGCCGGACGAGCAGTACTTC.

This clonotype has more than one count but fewer than ten. The CDR3 DNA is TGTGCCAGCAGCTCGAGCCCAACGGCCTACGAGCAGTACTTC. It specifies CASSSSPTAYEQYF. The rearrangement uses TRBV12-3 or TRBV12-4 and TRBJ2-7; D is unresolved. V lost 6 bases, J lost 2 bases, and 14 bases lay in between. CDR3 length: 14 amino acids.

This clonotype was counted a few times. The J gene is TRBJ1-2, the V gene TRBV7-6; 8 bases line up with TRBD1. The CDR3 runs to 14 residues. V trimming: 2 bases; J trimming: 6 bases; junction bases outside the gene matches: 5. The germline V gene has CDR1 SGHVS and CDR2 FNYEAQ. The CDR3 loop reads CASSLTGTGDGYTF. CDR3 sequence (DNA): TGTGCCAGCAGCTTAACCGGGACAGGTGATGGCTACACCTTC.